One TCR beta chain is described in this entry. Per the germline V gene, CDR1 is SNHLY and CDR2 is FYNNEI. The CDR3 length is 10 residues. V was pared by 10 bases and J by 2 bases, with 6 bases between. The sample comes from a study of patients and donors after allogeneic stem cell transplantation. TCRdb called the RT-PCR reads again in MiXCR, with one record for every CDR3 protein. The sample has 150,000 to 200,000 distinct CDR3 sequences, 24% seen once. The chain has TRBV2 and TRBJ2-7; D unclear. This receptor was obtained from a human donor who was either an allogeneic HSCT recipient or a stem cell or donor lymphocyte infusion donor (not recorded which). It is not recorded whose cells these are; they may come from a transplant donor. The source material was blood, either unsorted or a sorted T cell fraction (not recorded which). CDR3 in DNA: TGTGCCACCGAAACCTACGAGCAGTACTTC. This encodes CATETYEQYF.